Below, one T cell receptor (beta chain) is given with its context. This record comes from a study of blood T cell repertoires in COVID-19. Background on the study: Samples of COVID-19 (acute and convalescent) were obtained from the United States, Italy and Spain. In each case, the material was cDNA or gDNA derived from T cells, B-cell-depleted T cells, or PBMCs.

In the original workflow: Quantification of nucleated cells was approximated via reference gene primer amplification. The assay was immunoSEQ multiplex PCR, and TCRdb's table has in-frame clones only and misses some. The V and J calls and clone size were taken over from that table, and D and trimming were inferred from the DNA. The data show around 13,000 clones, with approximately 83% seen just once and under 25% held by the top ten. This CDR3 spans 15 amino acids. The J segment lost 4 bases and the V segment lost 3 bases, leaving 6 bases of the junction unmatched. CDR1 and CDR2 (germline): SNHLY, FYNNEI.

This chain joins TRBV2 and TRBJ1-3; 7 bases are a match to TRBD1. The sequence was collected from a woman in her sixties or seventies with acute or convalescent COVID-19. Input material: peripheral blood. The CDR3: CASSEEGAEGNTIYF. CDR3 in DNA: TGTGCCAGCAGTGAGGAGGGGGCGGAAGGAAACACCATATATTTT.